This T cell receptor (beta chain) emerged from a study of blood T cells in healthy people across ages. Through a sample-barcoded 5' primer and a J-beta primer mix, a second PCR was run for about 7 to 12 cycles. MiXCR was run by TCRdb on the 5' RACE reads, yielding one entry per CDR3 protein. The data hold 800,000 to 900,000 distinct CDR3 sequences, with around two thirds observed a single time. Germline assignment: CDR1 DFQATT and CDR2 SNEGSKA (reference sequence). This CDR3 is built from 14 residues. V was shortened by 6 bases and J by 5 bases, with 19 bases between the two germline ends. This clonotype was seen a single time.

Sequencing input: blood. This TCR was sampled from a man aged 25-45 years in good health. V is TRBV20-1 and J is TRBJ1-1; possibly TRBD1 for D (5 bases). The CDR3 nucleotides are TGCAGTGCCTCCAGGGTGGAGGGCGGAACTGAAGCTTTCTTT. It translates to CSASRVEGGTEAFF.